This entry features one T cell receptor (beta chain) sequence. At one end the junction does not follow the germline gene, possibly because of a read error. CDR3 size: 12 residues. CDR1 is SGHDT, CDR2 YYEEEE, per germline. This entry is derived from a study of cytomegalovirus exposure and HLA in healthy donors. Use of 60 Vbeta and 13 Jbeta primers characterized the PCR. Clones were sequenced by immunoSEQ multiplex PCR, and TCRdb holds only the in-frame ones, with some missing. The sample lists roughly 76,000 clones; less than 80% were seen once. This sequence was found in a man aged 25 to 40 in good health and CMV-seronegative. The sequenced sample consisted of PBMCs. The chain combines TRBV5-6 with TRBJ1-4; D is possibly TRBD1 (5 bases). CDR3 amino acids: CASSKERRGGVF. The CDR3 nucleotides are TGTGCCAGCAGCAAGGAAAGACGGGGAGGGGTTTTT.